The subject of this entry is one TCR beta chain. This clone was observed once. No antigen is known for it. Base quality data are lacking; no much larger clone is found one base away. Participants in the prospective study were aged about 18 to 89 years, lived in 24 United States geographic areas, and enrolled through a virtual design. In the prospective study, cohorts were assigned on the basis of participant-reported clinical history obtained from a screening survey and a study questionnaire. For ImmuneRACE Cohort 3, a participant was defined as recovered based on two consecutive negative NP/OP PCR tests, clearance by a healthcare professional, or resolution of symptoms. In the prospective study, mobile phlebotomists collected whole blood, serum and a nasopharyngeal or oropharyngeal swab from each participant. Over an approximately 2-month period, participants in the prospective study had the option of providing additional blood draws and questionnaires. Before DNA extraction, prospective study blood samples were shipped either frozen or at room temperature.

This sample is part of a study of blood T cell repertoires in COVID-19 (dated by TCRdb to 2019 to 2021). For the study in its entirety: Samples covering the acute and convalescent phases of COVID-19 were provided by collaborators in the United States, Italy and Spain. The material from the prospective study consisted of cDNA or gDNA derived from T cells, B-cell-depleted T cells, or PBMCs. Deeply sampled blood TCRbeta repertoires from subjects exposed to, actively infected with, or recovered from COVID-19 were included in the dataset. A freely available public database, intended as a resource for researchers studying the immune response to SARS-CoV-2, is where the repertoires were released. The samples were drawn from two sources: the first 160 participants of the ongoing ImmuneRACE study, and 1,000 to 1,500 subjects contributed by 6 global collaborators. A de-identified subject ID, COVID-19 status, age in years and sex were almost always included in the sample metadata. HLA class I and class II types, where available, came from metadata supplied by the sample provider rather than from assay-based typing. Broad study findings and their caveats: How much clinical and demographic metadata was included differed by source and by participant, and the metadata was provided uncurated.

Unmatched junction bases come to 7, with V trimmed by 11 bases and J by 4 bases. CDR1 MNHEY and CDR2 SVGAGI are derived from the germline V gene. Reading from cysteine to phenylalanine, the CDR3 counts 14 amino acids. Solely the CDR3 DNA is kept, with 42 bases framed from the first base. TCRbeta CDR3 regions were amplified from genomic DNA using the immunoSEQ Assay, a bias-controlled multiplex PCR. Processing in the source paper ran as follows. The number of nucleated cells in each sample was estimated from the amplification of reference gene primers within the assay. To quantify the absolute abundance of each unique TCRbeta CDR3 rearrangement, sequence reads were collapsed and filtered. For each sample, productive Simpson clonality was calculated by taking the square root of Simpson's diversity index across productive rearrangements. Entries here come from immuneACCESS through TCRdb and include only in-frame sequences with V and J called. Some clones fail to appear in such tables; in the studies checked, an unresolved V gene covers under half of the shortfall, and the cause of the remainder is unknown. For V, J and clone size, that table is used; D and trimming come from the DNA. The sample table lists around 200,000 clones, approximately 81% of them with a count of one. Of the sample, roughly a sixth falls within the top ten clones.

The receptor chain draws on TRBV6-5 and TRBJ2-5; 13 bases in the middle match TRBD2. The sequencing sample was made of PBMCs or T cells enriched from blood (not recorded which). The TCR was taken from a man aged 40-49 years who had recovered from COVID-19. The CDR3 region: CAGRTSGRGETQYF. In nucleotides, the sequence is TGTGCCGGGCGGACTAGCGGGAGAGGAGAGACCCAGTACTTC.